The 11 T cell receptor beta chains below were found in one sample sequenced in a study of T cell responses to AZD1222 COVID-19 vaccine. Method: immunoSEQ multiplex PCR; TCRdb's copy keeps in-frame clones and lacks some. The sample records about 140,000 clones, just over 85% being singletons. The input for sequencing was peripheral blood, taken on day 0 of AZD1222 vaccination. The receptors here all came from an adult in good health.

This clone came up a few times. The CDR3 bases are TGTGCCAGTAGTCTAGCGGGAGGGCTTAGATCCTACGAGCAGTACTTC. Its protein is CASSLAGGLRSYEQYF. The chain uses TRBV19 and TRBJ2-7; the match to TRBD2 covers 12 bases. Looked up from germline, CDR1 is LNHDA and CDR2 is SQIVND (reference sequence). CDR3 length: 16 amino acids. Trimming cost V 5 bases and J 1 base; bases outside gene matches: 6.

This clone was detected a few times. The V call is TRBV30, the J call TRBJ2-2, with 9 bases fitting TRBD1. Germline V gene lookup returns CDR1 GTSNPN and CDR2 SVGIG (reference sequence). CDR3 length: 15 residues. Unmatched junction bases numbered 9, after V lost 5 bases and J lost 5 bases. CDR3 nucleotides: TGTGCCTGGTCCACCGGGACAGGGTGGACCGGGGAGCTGTTTTTT. It specifies CAWSTGTGWTGELFF.

The chain combines TRBV28 with TRBJ2-7, with 10 bases matching TRBD2. V shed 2 bases, J shed 2 bases, and the junction held 9 bases outside the gene matches. The CDR3 runs 17 residues. Germline CDR1 is MDHEN and CDR2 is SYDVKM. CDR3 region: CASSLPSEAGGAYEQYF. CDR3 bases: TGTGCCAGCAGTTTACCCTCTGAAGCGGGAGGGGCCTACGAGCAGTACTTC.

The CDR3 DNA reads TGTGCCAGCAGTCTGCCAGGGGGAAGTTCACCCCTCCACTTT. It specifies CASSLPGGSSPLHF. The gene calls are TRBV25-1 and TRBJ1-6; TRBD1 matches 7 bases. The ends lost 5 bases at V and 9 bases at J; junction bases unmatched: 7. The germline V gene encodes CDR1 MGHDK and CDR2 SYGVNS. The CDR3 is made up of 14 amino acids.

The V call is TRBV6-6, the J call TRBJ2-1, with 8 bases lining up with TRBD2. This CDR3 contains 16 residues. In germline, CDR1 is MNHNY, CDR2 SVGAGI (reference sequence). The V and J ends lost 2 bases and 2 bases, in that order; junction bases with no gene match: 5. CDR3 nucleotides: TGTGCCAGCAGTTACCACCGGGGGGGTGCCTACAATGAGCAGTTCTTC. It translates to CASSYHRGGAYNEQFF.

Points on this clone: The sample contains more than one DNA sequence encoding this CDR3. The chain is built from TRBV7-2 and TRBJ1-4; D might be TRBD1 (5 bases). V was trimmed by 5 bases and J by 1 base, leaving 14 bases between them. Germline V CDR1 and CDR2: SGHTA, FQGNSA. CDR3 length: 16 amino acids. The CDR3 bases are TGTGCCAGCAGCCTCGGGGGGGGAGGAACTAATGAAAAACTGTTTTTT. Translated: CASSLGGGGTNEKLFF.

The J gene is TRBJ2-7, the V gene TRBV30; D call uncertain. The germline V and J ends were trimmed by 3 bases and 2 bases, with 11 bases remaining between them. The CDR3 contains 13 residues. Germline V CDR1 and CDR2: GTSNPN, SVGIG (reference sequence). CDR3 sequence reads: CAWRAKTAYEQYF. The CDR3 nucleotides are TGTGCCTGGAGGGCAAAAACGGCCTACGAGCAGTACTTC.

This chain links TRBV7-9 with TRBJ2-7; D is perhaps TRBD1 (5 bases). The V end was cut by 8 bases, the J end by 4 bases, with 12 bases between. This CDR3 is built from 12 residues. Per germline, CDR1 SEHNR and CDR2 FQNEAQ (reference sequence). CDR3 sequence reads: CASSEAGYEQYF. In DNA form, the CDR3 reads TGTGCCAGCTCCGAAGCAGGGTACGAGCAGTACTTC. Supplemented by reference TRBV7-9 and TRBJ2-7, the full variable domain reads DTGVSQNPRHKITKRGQNVTFRCDPISEHNRLYWYRQTLGQGPEFLTYFQNEAQLEKSRLLSDRFSAERPKGSFSTLEIQRTEQGDSAMYLCASSEAGYEQYFGPGTRLTVT.

This chain uses TRBV5-1 with TRBJ2-7, with D possibly called TRBD1 or TRBD2 (7 bases each). V was pared by 2 bases and J by 3 bases, with 15 bases between. The CDR3 spans 15 residues. Germline V gene data show CDR1 as SGHRS and CDR2 as YFSETQ. The CDR3 protein is CASSLQRDSLYEQYF. CDR3 nucleotide sequence: TGCGCCAGCAGCTTACAGCGGGACAGCCTCTACGAGCAGTACTTC.

The gene calls are TRBV30 and TRBJ1-1, with D uncertain. The V gene's germline CDR1 is GTSNPN and CDR2 SVGIG (reference sequence). Trimming took off 0 bases at V and 3 bases at J, with 8 bases between the two ends. This CDR3 is built from 13 residues. The CDR3 DNA is TGTGCCTGGAGTGTATATGTCTACACTGAAGCTTTCTTT. Protein product: CAWSVYVYTEAFF.

The V and J genes are TRBV7-9 and TRBJ1-5; D is uncertain. The germline V gene has CDR1 SEHNR and CDR2 FQNEAQ (reference sequence). Deletions cut 5 bases from V and 9 bases from J, with 11 bases between. This CDR3 has 12 amino acids. CDR3 region: CASSLSLSPQHF. The CDR3 coding sequence is TGTGCCAGCAGCCTATCCCTGTCGCCCCAGCATTTT.